The next 26 T cell receptor beta chains were all read from a single sample in a study of post-analysis software for immune sequencing data. Study results and caveats: Roughly 5 TRBV segments occurring more often in patients than controls included TRBV5-6, TRBV5-1 and TRBV20-1.

Presence of unique molecular identifiers characterized the TCR beta cDNA libraries. TCRdb independently ran MiXCR on the PCR reads; one entry per CDR3 protein. The sample has roughly 430,000 distinct CDR3 sequences; about 40% are singletons. No antigen has been assigned to these receptors. Material for sequencing was blood. The receptors originated from a girl aged 2 to 9 with multiple sclerosis.

The chain uses TRBV29-1 and TRBJ2-1; either TRBD1 or TRBD2 may fit D (5 bases each). Matching the DNA end better, TRBJ2-7 makes the J call doubtful. The length of the CDR3 is 14 residues. Germline lookup yields CDR1 SQVTM and CDR2 ANQGSEA. CDR3 sequence reads: CSVEGVMSYNEQYF. The CDR3 DNA sequence: TGCAGCGTTGAGGGGGTAATGTCCTACAATGAGCAGTACTTC.

The chain employs TRBV10-3 and TRBJ2-5; 7 bases line up with TRBD1. CDR1 is ENHRY, CDR2 SYGVKD, per germline. With V trimmed by 9 bases and J by 3 bases, 4 bases remained unmatched. The CDR3 length is 12 residues. The CDR3 DNA reads as TGTGCCATACAGGGGAACGAAGAGACCCAGTACTTC. As protein: CAIQGNEETQYF.

The V gene is TRBV7-9, the J gene TRBJ2-1, with D unresolved. Germline V lookup: CDR1 SEHNR, CDR2 FQNEAQ (reference sequence). Trimming removed 5 bases at V and 6 bases at J, with 20 bases between. CDR3 length: 16 residues. CDR3 amino acids: CASSLIRLAPRNEQFF. CDR3 nucleotide sequence: TGTGCCAGCAGCCTTATCCGTTTGGCCCCTCGCAATGAGCAGTTCTTC.

V usage is TRBV7-2 and J usage is TRBJ2-7; the match to TRBD2 covers 10 bases. Germline CDR1 and CDR2: SGHTA and FQGNSA. The CDR3 runs to 16 residues. The J segment lost 4 bases and the V segment lost 0 bases, leaving 6 bases of the junction unmatched. CDR3 DNA sequence: TGTGCCAGCAGCTTAGCGGGAAGCGGGAGGGTATACGAGCAGTACTTC. Translating gives CASSLAGSGRVYEQYF.

The CDR3 nucleotides are TGTGCCAGCAGCTTAGGGGGTTTGATTGGCACAGATACGCAGTATTTT. It yields the protein CASSLGGLIGTDTQYF. The rearrangement joins TRBV7-9 to TRBJ2-3; D unresolved. Trimming cost V 1 base and J 1 base, with 12 bases left between them. CDR1 and CDR2 from the germline V gene are SEHNR and FQNEAQ (reference sequence). This CDR3 is 16 amino acids long. Using reference TRBV7-9 and TRBJ2-3 for the parts outside the CDR3, the full variable domain is DTGVSQNPRHKITKRGQNVTFRCDPISEHNRLYWYRQTLGQGPEFLTYFQNEAQLEKSRLLSDRFSAERPKGSFSTLEIQRTEQGDSAMYLCASSLGGLIGTDTQYFGPGTRLTVL.

This chain joins TRBV5-1 and TRBJ2-1; 8 nucleotides line up with TRBD2. V trimming: 1 base; J trimming: 4 bases; junction bases outside the gene matches: 4. CDR1 is SGHRS, CDR2 YFSETQ, per germline. This CDR3 has 15 amino acids. CDR3 loop: CASSLLTSGYNEQFF. As DNA, the CDR3 is TGCGCCAGCAGCTTGCTAACTAGCGGATACAATGAGCAGTTCTTC.

The gene calls are TRBV6-5 and TRBJ2-1, with TRBD1 matching over 9 bases. V lost 4 bases to trimming and J lost 1 base; unmatched junction nucleotides: 8. CDR3 length equals 17 residues. Germline lookup yields CDR1 MNHEY and CDR2 SVGAGI. CDR3 sequence (DNA): TGTGCCAGCAGTTTAACAGGGGGCGGGAGATCCTACAATGAGCAGTTCTTC. Protein: CASSLTGGGRSYNEQFF.

This clonotype was picked up a small number of times. The chain is built from TRBV27 and TRBJ2-3; 9 nucleotides agree with TRBD1. V lost 2 bases and J lost 3; bases outside the gene matches: 12. Germline V CDR1 and CDR2: MNHEY, SMNVEV (reference sequence). CDR3 size: 18 residues. Here the CDR3 reads CASSLQFGTGSRTDTQYF. The CDR3 DNA reads TGTGCCAGCAGTTTACAATTTGGGACAGGGAGTAGGACAGATACGCAGTATTTT.

The rearrangement joins TRBV7-8 to TRBJ1-5; D possibly corresponds to TRBD1 (5 bases). This CDR3 is 14 amino acids long. The V gene lost 1 base and the J gene lost 5 bases, with 9 bases spanning the gap. Germline V lookup: CDR1 SGHVS, CDR2 FQNEAQ. The CDR3 DNA sequence: TGTGCCAGCAGCTTAGGCAGGGAGTATCAGCCCCAGCATTTT. Translated: CASSLGREYQPQHF.

The chain uses TRBV7-2 and TRBJ2-1, with TRBD2 matching 7 bases. Trimming at V came to 1 base and at J to 3 bases, leaving 6 bases not matched to a gene. Per the germline V gene, CDR1 is SGHTA and CDR2 is FQGNSA. The length of the CDR3 is 16 residues. The chain's CDR3 is CASSLVGPSGYNEQFF. For the CDR3, the DNA is TGTGCCAGCAGCTTAGTAGGACCTAGCGGCTACAATGAGCAGTTCTTC.

The DNA for the CDR3 is TGTGCCAGCAGCTATACCGGGGCGTCTCATGAAAAACTGTTTTTT. The encoded protein is CASSYTGASHEKLFF. The chain links TRBV7-9 to TRBJ1-4, with D tentatively TRBD1 (5 bases). Between the trimmed V and J ends, which lost 4 bases and 6 bases, there was a span of 15 bases. Germline lookup yields CDR1 SEHNR and CDR2 FQNEAQ (reference sequence). The CDR3 is 15 amino acids.

The V call is TRBV9, the J call TRBJ2-6; D gene ambiguous. The germline V gene has CDR1 SGDLS and CDR2 YYNGEE. The CDR3 runs to 15 residues. V lost 0 bases to trimming and J lost 0 bases, with 4 bases between them. The CDR3 reads CASSVGFSGANVLTF. The CDR3 nucleotides are TGTGCCAGCAGCGTAGGGTTCTCTGGGGCCAACGTCCTGACTTTC.

This chain connects TRBV7-9 to TRBJ2-5; TRBD2 matches at 10 bases. This CDR3 region has 15 residues. From germline, CDR1 is SEHNR and CDR2 FQNEAQ (reference sequence). V was pared by 3 bases and J by 3 bases, with 4 bases of the junction left unmatched. CDR3 DNA sequence: TGTGCCAGCAGCTTCCCTACTAGCGGGGAAGAGACCCAGTACTTC. Its translation: CASSFPTSGEETQYF.

This clonotype came up a few times. V gene TRBV28 combines with J gene TRBJ2-7; 9 bases map to TRBD2. Germline values: CDR1 MDHEN, CDR2 SYDVKM. The CDR3 has 17 amino acids. Trimming at V came to 0 bases and at J to 5 bases, leaving 11 bases not matched to a gene. The CDR3 sequence is CASSLWVPGLAFHEQYF. The CDR3 DNA follows: TGTGCCAGCAGTTTATGGGTGCCGGGACTAGCTTTCCACGAGCAGTACTTC. The entire variable domain, with the rest obtained from reference TRBV28 and TRBJ2-7, is as follows: DVKVTQSSRYLVKRTGEKVFLECVQDMDHENMFWYRQDPGLGLRLIYFSYDVKMKEKGDIPEGYSVSREKKERFSLILESASTNQTSMYLCASSLWVPGLAFHEQYFGPGTRLTVT.

The V gene is TRBV6-5, the J gene TRBJ1-5; TRBD1 aligns across 10 bases. This CDR3 is built from 14 residues. Germline V CDR1 and CDR2: MNHEY, SVGAGI. With 6 bases clipped from V and 2 bases from J, the junction kept 1 base outside the gene matches. CDR3 DNA: TGTGCCAGCAGGGGGACAGGGGGCAATCAGCCCCAGCATTTT. Amino acids: CASRGTGGNQPQHF.

V usage is TRBV28 and J usage is TRBJ2-1, with a weak D call TRBD2 (6 bases). Per germline, CDR1 MDHEN and CDR2 SYDVKM. The CDR3 runs 17 residues. V was pared by 6 bases and J by 4 bases, with 22 bases between. In DNA form, the CDR3 reads TGTGCCAGCAGCGATATAGCGGCCCAATGGGTTTACAATGAGCAGTTCTTC. Residues: CASSDIAAQWVYNEQFF.

V and J are TRBV12-3 or TRBV12-4 and TRBJ2-1; D uncertain. The J call may be incorrect, as the DNA end agrees better with TRBJ2-7. The CDR3 extends over 13 amino acids. The CDR3 reads CASRLSSYNEQYF. DNA of the CDR3: TGTGCCAGCAGGTTGAGCTCCTACAATGAGCAGTACTTC.

The J gene is TRBJ1-4, the V gene TRBV28; TRBD1 agrees at 9 bases. V shed 6 bases and J 6 bases; nucleotides not matched to a gene: 5. The germline gives CDR1 MDHEN, CDR2 SYDVKM. The length of the CDR3 is 14 residues. The CDR3 sequence: CASRRGQGYEKLFF. The CDR3 DNA is TGTGCCAGCAGGCGGGGACAGGGCTATGAAAAACTGTTTTTT.

CDR3 residues: CASSKGQGPPYEQYF. In DNA, the CDR3 is TGTGCCAGCAGCAAAGGGCAGGGGCCCCCCTACGAGCAGTACTTC. The V and J genes are TRBV21-1 and TRBJ2-7; the table calls TRBD2, which could not be checked here. TRBV21-1 constitutes a pseudogene. The CDR3 consists of 15 residues.

The gene calls are TRBV20-1 and TRBJ1-1; D is ambiguous. With 3 bases removed from V and 0 bases from J, the gap between germline ends came to 14 bases. Germline CDR1 and CDR2: DFQATT and SNEGSKA (reference sequence). The CDR3 extends over 15 amino acids. CDR3 in DNA: TGCAGTGCTAGTGGAAGGGAGGGTATGAACACTGAAGCTTTCTTT. Amino acid sequence: CSASGREGMNTEAFF.

Only a few counts were recorded for this clonotype. The chain couples TRBV28 to TRBJ2-1; 9 bases fit TRBD1. CDR1 and CDR2 from the germline V gene are MDHEN and SYDVKM. The CDR3 extends over 15 amino acids. V lost 3 bases to trimming and J lost 7 bases; unmatched junction nucleotides: 7. The CDR3, as DNA: TGTGCCAGCAGTTTTGGGACAGGGAGGAGGAATGAGCAGTTCTTC. The encoded protein is CASSFGTGRRNEQFF.

This rearrangement joins TRBV3-1 to TRBJ2-1; 12 positions agree with TRBD2. This CDR3 region has 19 residues. Germline values: CDR1 LGHDT, CDR2 YNNKEL (reference sequence). Trimming took 2 bases from V and 3 from J; bases not matched to a gene: 11. The CDR3 DNA reads as TGTGCCAGCAGCCAATTGTCTGGGACTAGCGGGCCGAACTACAATGAGCAGTTCTTC. Amino acid sequence: CASSQLSGTSGPNYNEQFF.

Here the CDR3 DNA reads TGTGCCAGCAGTTTAGGGGTGGCCTATGGCTACACCTTC. Protein sequence: CASSLGVAYGYTF. The rearrangement links TRBV12-3 or TRBV12-4 to TRBJ1-2; no clear D. This CDR3 contains 13 residues. Trimming cost V 1 base and J 4 bases, with 7 bases left between them.

The chain uses TRBV7-2 and TRBJ2-4; no clear D gene. Germline values: CDR1 SGHTA, CDR2 FQGNSA. This CDR3 contains 15 residues. V was clipped by 5 bases and J by 0 bases, with 11 bases between them. The CDR3 here is CASSARQIAKNIQYF. CDR3 nucleotide sequence: TGTGCCAGCAGCGCCCGTCAGATAGCCAAAAACATTCAGTACTTC. The whole variable domain, filled in from reference TRBV7-2 and TRBJ2-4, reads GAGVSQSPSNKVTEKGKDVELRCDPISGHTALYWYRQSLGQGLEFLIYFQGNSAPDKSGLPSDRFSAERTGGSVSTLTIQRTQQEDSAVYLCASSARQIAKNIQYFGAGTRLSVL.

The J gene is TRBJ2-3, the V gene TRBV20-1; D not resolved. From germline, CDR1 is DFQATT and CDR2 SNEGSKA (reference sequence). This CDR3 is built from 12 residues. Trimming removed 3 bases at V and 5 bases at J, with 9 bases between. CDR3 sequence (DNA): TGCAGTGCTAGGGACCCTCGAGATACGCAGTATTTT. This translates into CSARDPRDTQYF.

The sample holds a few counts of this clonotype. The chain recombines TRBV3-1 with TRBJ2-7; D remains unclear. Germline values: CDR1 LGHDT, CDR2 YNNKEL (reference sequence). Trimming took off 1 base at V and 2 bases at J, with 9 bases between the two ends. The CDR3 spans 14 residues. CDR3 coding DNA: TGTGCCAGCAGCCAAGGCGCCAAGCCCTACGAGCAGTACTTC. Encoded protein: CASSQGAKPYEQYF.